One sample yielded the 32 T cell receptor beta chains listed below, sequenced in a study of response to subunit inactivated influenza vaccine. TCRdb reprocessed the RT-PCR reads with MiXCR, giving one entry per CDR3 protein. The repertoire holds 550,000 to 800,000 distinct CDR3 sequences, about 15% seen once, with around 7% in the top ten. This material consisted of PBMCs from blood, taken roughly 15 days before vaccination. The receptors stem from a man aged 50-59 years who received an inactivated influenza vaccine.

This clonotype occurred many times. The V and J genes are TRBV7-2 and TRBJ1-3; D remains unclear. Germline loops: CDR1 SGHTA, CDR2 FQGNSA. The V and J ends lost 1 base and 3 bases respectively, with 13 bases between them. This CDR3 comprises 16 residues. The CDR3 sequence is CASSLVFRGRGNTIYF. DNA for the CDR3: TGTGCCAGCAGCTTAGTTTTTCGGGGTCGTGGAAACACCATATATTTT.

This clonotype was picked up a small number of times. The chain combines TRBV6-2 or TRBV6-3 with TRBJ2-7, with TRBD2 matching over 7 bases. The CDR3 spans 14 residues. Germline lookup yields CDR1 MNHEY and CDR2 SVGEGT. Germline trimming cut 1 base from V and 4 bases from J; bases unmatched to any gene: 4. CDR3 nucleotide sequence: TGTGCCAGCAGTTACTTTGGCGGGAGTTACGAGCAGTACTTC. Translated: CASSYFGGSYEQYF.

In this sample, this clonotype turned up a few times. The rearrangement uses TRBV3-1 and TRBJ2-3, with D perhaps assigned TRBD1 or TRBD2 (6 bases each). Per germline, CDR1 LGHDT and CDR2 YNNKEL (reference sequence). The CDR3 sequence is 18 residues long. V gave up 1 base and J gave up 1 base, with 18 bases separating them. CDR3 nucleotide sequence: TGTGCCAGCAGCCAAGGTCGACCGGGGGCCTGGGGCACAGATACGCAGTATTTT. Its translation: CASSQGRPGAWGTDTQYF.

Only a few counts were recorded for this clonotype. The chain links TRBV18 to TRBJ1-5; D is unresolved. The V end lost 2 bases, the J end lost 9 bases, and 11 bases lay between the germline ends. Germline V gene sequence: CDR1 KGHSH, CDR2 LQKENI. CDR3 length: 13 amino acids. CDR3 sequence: CASSPFEEAPQHF. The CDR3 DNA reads TGTGCCAGCTCACCATTCGAGGAAGCGCCCCAGCATTTT.

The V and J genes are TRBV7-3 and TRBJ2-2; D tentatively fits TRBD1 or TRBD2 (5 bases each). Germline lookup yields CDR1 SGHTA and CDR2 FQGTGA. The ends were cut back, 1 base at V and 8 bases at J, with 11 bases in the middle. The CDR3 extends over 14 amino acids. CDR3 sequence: CASSLNGGRGELFF. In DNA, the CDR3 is TGTGCCAGCAGCTTAAATGGGGGTCGAGGGGAGCTGTTTTTT.

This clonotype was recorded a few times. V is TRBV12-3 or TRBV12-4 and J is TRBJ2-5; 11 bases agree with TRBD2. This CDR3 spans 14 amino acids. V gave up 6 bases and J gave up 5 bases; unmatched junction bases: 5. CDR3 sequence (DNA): TGTGCCAGCAGGTCCGGGACTAGCGGCGAGACCCAGTACTTC. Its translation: CASRSGTSGETQYF.

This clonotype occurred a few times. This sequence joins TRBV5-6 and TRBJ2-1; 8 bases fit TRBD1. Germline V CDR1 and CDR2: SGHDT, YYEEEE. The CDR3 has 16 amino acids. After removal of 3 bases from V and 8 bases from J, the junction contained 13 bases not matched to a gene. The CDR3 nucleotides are TGTGCCAGCAGCTACACCCGCAGGGGGCGGCGGTATGAGCAGTTCTTC. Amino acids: CASSYTRRGRRYEQFF.

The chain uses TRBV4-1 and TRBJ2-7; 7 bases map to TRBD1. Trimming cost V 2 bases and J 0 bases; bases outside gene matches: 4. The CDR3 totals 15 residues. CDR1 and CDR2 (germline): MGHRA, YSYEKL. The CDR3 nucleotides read TGCGCCAGCAGCCAATACAGGGGCACCTCCTACGAGCAGTACTTC. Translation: CASSQYRGTSYEQYF.

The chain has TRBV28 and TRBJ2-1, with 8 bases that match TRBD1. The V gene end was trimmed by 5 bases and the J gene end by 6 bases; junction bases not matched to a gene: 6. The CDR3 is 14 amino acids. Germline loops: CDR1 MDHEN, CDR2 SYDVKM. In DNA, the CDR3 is TGTGCCAGCAGTCCCCGCAGGGGGCTCAATGAGCAGTTCTTC. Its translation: CASSPRRGLNEQFF.

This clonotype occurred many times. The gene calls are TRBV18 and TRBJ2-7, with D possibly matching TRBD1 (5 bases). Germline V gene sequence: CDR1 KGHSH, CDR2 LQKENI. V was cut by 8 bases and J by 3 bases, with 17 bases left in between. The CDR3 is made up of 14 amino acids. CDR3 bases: TGTGCCAGCAGCCCCGGTACAGGCTACTACGAGCAGTACTTC. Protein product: CASSPGTGYYEQYF. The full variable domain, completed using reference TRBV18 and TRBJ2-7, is NAGVMQNPRHLVRRRGQEARLRCSPMKGHSHVYWYRQLPEEGLKFMVYLQKENIIDESGMPKERFSAEFPKEGPSILRIQQVVRGDSAAYFCASSPGTGYYEQYFGPGTRLTVT.

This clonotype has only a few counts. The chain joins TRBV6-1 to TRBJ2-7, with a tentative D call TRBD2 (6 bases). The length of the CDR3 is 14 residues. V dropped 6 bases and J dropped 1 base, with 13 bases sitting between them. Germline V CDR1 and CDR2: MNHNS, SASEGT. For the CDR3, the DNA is TGTGCCAGCAGCCCAGCGGGTCCTTCCTACGAGCAGTACTTC. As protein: CASSPAGPSYEQYF.

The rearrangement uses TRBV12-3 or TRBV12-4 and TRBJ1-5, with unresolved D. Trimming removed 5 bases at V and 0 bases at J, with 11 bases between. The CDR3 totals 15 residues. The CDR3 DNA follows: TGTGCCAGCAGTCGTGGGCCTGATAGCAATCAGCCCCAGCATTTT. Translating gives CASSRGPDSNQPQHF.

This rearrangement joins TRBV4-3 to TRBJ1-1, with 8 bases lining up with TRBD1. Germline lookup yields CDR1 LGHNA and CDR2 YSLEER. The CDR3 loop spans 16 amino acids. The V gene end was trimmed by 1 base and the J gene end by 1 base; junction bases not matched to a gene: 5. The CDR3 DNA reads TGCGCCAGCAGCCAAGTTTTAGGACAGGGGAACACTGAAGCTTTCTTT. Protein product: CASSQVLGQGNTEAFF.

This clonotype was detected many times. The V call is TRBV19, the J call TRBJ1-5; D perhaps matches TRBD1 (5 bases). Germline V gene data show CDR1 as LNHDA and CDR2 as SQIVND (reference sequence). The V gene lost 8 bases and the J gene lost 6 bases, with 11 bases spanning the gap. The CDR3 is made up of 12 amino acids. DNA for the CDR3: TGTGCCAGTGGGGGGGTTGGTCAGCCCCAGCATTTT. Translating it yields CASGGVGQPQHF.

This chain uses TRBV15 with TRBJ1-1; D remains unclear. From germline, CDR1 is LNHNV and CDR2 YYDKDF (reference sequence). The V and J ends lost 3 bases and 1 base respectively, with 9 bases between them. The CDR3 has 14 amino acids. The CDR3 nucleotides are TGTGCCACCAGCAGGGCCCTAAAGAACACTGAAGCTTTCTTT. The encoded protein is CATSRALKNTEAFF.

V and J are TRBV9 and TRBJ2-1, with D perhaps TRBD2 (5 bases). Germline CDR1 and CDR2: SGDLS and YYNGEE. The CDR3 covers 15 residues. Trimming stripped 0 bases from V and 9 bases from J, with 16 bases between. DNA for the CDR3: TGTGCCAGCAGCGTAGCCTTGCCCCTCAGCGGTGAGCAGTTCTTC. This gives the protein CASSVALPLSGEQFF.

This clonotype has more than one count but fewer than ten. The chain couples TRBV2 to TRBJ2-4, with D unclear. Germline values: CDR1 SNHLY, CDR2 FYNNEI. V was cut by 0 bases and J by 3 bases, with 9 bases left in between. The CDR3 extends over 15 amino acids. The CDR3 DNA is TGTGCCAGCAGTGAAGCGATTTTAGGCAAAAACATTCAGTACTTC. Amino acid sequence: CASSEAILGKNIQYF.

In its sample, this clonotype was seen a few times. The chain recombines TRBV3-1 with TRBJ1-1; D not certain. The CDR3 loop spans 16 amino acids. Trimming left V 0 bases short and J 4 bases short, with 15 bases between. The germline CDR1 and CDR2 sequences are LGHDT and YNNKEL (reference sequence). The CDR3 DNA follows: TGTGCCAGCAGCCAAGATCTACGTAAGGGAGGCACTGAAGCTTTCTTT. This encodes CASSQDLRKGGTEAFF.

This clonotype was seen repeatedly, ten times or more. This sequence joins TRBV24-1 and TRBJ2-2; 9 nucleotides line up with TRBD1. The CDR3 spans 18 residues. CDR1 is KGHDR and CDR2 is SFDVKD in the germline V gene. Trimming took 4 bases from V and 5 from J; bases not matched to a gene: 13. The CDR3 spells CATSDPWGTGKSTGELFF. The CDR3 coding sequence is TGTGCCACCAGTGACCCTTGGGGGACAGGGAAGTCGACCGGGGAGCTGTTTTTT.

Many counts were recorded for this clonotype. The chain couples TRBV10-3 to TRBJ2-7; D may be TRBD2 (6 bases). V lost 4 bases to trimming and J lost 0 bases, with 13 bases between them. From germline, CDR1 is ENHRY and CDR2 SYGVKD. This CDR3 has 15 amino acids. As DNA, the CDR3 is TGTGCCATCAGTGGAGGGACTGGCGACTCCTACGAGCAGTACTTC. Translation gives CAISGGTGDSYEQYF.

The CDR3 coding sequence is TGTGCCAGCAGTATACAGACAGGGGTTCGGGAAAAACTGTTTTTT. Residues: CASSIQTGVREKLFF. The chain employs TRBV28 and TRBJ1-4, with TRBD1 identical over 8 bases. The CDR3 consists of 15 residues. Losses at the gene ends were 5 bases for V and 8 bases for J; bases not matched to a gene: 10. Germline V gene lookup returns CDR1 MDHEN and CDR2 SYDVKM.

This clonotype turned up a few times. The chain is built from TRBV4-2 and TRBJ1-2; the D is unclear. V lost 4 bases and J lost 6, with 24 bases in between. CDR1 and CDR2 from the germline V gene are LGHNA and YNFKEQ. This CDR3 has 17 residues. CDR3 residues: CASSPRQGNAYGNGYTF. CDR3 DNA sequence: TGTGCCAGCAGCCCGAGACAAGGTAACGCCTACGGGAATGGCTACACCTTC.

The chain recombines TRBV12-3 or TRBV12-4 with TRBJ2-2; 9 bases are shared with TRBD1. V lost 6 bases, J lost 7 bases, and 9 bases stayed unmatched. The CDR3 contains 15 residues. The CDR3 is CASRETGGGGGELFF. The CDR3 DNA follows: TGTGCCAGCAGGGAGACAGGGGGAGGAGGCGGGGAGCTGTTTTTT.

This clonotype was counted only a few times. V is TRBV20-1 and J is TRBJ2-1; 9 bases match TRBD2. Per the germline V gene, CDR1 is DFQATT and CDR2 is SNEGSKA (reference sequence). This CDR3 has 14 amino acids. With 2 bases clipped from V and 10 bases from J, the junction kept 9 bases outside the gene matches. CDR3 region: CSARRLAGPEEQFF. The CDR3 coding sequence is TGCAGTGCTAGAAGGCTAGCGGGGCCTGAAGAGCAGTTCTTC.

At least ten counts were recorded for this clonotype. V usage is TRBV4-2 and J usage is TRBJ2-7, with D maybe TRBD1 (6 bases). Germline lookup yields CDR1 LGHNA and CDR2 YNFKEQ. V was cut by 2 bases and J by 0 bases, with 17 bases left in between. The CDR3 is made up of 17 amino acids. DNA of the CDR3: TGTGCCAGCAGCCAAAACCTGGACAGATCTTTCTCCTACGAGCAGTACTTC. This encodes CASSQNLDRSFSYEQYF.

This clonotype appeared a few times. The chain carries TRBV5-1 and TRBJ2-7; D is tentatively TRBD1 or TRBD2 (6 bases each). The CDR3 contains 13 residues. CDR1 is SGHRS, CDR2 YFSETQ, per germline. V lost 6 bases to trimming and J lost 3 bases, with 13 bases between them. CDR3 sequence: CASKEGHDYEQYF. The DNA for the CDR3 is TGCGCCAGCAAGGAGGGACACGACTACGAGCAGTACTTC.

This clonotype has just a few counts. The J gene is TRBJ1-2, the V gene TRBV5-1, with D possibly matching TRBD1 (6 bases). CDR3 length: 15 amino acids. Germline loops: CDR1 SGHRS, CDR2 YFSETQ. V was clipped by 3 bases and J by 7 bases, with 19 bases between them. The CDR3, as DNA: TGCGCCAGCAGCTACCGACCGGACGAGACAGGTGGCTACACCTTC. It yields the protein CASSYRPDETGGYTF.

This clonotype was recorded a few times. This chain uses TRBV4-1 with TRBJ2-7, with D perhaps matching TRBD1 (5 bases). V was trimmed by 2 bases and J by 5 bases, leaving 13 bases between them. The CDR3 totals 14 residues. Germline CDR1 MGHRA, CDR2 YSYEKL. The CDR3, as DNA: TGCGCCAGCAGCCAAACAGGAAAGTCCCACGAGCAGTACTTC. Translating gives CASSQTGKSHEQYF.

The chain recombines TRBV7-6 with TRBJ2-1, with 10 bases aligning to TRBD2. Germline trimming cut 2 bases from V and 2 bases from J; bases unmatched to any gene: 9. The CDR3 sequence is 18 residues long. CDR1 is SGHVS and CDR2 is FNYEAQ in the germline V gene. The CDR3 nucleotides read TGTGCCAGCAGCTTACGCACTAGCGGGGTCGGGACCTACAATGAGCAGTTCTTC. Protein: CASSLRTSGVGTYNEQFF. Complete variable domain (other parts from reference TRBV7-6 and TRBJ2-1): GAGVSQSPRYKVTKRGQDVALRCDPISGHVSLYWYRQALGQGPEFLTYFNYEAQQDKSGLPNDRFSAERPEGSISTLTIQRTEQRDSAMYRCASSLRTSGVGTYNEQFFGPGTRLTVL.

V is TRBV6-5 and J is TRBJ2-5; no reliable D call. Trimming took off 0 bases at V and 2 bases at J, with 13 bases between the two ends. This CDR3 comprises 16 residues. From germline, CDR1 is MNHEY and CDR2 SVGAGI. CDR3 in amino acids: CASSYSGIGPQETQYF. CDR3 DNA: TGTGCCAGCAGTTACTCGGGTATCGGACCTCAAGAGACCCAGTACTTC.

The CDR3 DNA is TGTGCCAGCCTCGAGAGGGGGAACACCGGGGAGCTGTTTTTT. It is translated as CASLERGNTGELFF. The V and J genes are TRBV6-2 or TRBV6-3 and TRBJ2-2; D may correspond to TRBD1 or TRBD2 (5 bases each). The CDR3 consists of 14 residues. The germline V and J ends were trimmed by 8 bases and 1 base, with 11 bases remaining between them. Germline V lookup: CDR1 MNHEY, CDR2 SVGEGT.

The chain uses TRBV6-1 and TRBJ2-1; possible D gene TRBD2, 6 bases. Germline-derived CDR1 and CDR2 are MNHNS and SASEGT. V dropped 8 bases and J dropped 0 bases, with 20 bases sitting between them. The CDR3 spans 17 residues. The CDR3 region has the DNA TGTGCCAGCGGGCGGGCAGGACTAATAAGCTCCTACAATGAGCAGTTCTTC. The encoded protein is CASGRAGLISSYNEQFF.